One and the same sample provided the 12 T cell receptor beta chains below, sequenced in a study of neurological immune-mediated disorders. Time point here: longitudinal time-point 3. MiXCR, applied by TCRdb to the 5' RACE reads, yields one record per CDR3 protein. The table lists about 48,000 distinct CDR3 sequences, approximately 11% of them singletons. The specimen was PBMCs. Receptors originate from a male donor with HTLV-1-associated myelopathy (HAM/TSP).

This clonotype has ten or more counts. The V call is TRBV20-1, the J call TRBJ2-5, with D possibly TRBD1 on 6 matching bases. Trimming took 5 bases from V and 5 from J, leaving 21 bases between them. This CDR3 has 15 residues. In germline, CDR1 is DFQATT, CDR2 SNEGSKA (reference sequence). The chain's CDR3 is CSASATQGSWETQYF. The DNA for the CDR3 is TGCAGTGCTTCCGCAACCCAGGGGAGTTGGGAGACCCAGTACTTC.

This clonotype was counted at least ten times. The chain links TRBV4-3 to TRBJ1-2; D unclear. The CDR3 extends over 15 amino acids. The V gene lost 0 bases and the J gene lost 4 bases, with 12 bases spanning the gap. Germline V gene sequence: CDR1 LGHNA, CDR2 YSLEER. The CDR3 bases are TGCGCCAGCAGCCAAGATAACCAAAGAGCCTATGGCTACACCTTC. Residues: CASSQDNQRAYGYTF.

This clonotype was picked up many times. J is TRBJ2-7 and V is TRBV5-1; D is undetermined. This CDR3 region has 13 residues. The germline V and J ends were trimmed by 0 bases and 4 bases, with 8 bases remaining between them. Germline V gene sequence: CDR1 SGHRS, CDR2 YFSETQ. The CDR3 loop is CASSLVQPYEQYF. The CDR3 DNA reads TGCGCCAGCAGCTTGGTGCAGCCATACGAGCAGTACTTC. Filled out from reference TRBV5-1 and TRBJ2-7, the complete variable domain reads KAGVTQTPRYLIKTRGQQVTLSCSPISGHRSVSWYQQTPGQGLQFLFEYFSETQRNKGNFPGRFSGRQFSNSRSEMNVSTLELGDSALYLCASSLVQPYEQYFGPGTRLTVT.

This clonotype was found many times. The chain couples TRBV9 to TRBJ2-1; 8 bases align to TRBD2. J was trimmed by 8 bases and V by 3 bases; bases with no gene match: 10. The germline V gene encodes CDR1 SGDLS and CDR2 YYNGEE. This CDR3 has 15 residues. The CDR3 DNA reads TGTGCCAGCAGCGCAGCCGGGACTAGATTAGATGAGCAGTTCTTC. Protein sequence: CASSAAGTRLDEQFF.

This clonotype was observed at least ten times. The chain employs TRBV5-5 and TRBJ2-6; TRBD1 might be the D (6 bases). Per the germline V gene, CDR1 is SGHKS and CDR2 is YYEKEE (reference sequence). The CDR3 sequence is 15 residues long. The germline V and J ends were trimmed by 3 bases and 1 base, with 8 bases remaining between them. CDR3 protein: CASSSTGSGANVLTF. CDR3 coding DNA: TGTGCCAGCAGCTCTACAGGGTCTGGGGCCAACGTCCTGACTTTC.

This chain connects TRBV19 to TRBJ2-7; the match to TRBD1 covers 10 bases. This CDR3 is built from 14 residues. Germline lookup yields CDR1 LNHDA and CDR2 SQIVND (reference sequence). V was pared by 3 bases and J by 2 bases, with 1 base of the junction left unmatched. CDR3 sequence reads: CASSIGTGAYEQYF. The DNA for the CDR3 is TGTGCCAGTAGTATCGGGACAGGGGCCTACGAGCAGTACTTC.

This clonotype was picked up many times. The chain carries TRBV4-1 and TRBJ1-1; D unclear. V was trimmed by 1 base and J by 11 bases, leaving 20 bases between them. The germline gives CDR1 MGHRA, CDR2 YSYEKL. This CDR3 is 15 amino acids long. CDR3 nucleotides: TGCGCCAGCAGCCAAGGAGGCTTTCGTGGAACGGGGGCTTTCTTT. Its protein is CASSQGGFRGTGAFF.

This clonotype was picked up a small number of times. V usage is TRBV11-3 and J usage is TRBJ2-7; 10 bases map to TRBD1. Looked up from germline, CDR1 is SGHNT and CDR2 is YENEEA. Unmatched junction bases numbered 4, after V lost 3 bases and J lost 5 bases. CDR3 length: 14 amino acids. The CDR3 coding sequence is TGTGCCAGCAGCTTTCGGGACAGGGGCCACGAGCAGTACTTC. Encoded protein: CASSFRDRGHEQYF.

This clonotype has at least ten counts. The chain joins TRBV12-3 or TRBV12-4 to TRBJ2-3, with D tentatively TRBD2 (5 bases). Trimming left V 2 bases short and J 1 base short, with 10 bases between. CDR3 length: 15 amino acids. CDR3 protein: CASSLYGKGTDTQYF. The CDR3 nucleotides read TGTGCCAGCAGTTTATACGGGAAGGGCACAGATACGCAGTATTTT.

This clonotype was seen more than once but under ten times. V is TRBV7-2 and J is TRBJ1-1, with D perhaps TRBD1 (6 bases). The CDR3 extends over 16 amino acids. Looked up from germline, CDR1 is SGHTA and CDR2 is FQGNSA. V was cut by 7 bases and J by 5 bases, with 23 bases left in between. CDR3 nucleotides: TGTGCCAGCACCCTCCAGGGCGGGGGCGGAACGACTGAAGCTTTCTTT. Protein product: CASTLQGGGGTTEAFF.

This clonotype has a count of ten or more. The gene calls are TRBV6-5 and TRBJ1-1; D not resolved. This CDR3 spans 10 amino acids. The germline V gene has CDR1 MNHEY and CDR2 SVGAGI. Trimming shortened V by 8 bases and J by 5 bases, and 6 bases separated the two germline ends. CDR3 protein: CASGSTEAFF. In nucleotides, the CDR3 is TGTGCCAGCGGTTCGACTGAAGCTTTCTTT.

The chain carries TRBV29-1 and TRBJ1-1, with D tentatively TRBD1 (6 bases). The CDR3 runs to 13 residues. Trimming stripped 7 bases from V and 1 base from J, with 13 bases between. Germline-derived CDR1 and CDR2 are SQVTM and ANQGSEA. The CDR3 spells CSAGGGPNTEAFF. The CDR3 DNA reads TGCAGCGCCGGGGGGGGCCCGAACACTGAAGCTTTCTTT.